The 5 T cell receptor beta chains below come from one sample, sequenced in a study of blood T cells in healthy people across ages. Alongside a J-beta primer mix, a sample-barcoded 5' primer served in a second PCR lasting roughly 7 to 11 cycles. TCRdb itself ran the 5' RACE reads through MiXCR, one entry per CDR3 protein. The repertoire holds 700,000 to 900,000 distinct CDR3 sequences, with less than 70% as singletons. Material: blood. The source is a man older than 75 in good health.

The CDR3 is CASGLTGLAGGRGTDTQYF. CDR3 nucleotides: TGTGCTAGTGGCCTGACGGGACTAGCGGGAGGGAGGGGCACAGATACGCAGTATTTT. The chain couples TRBV12-5 to TRBJ2-3; 16 nucleotides line up with TRBD2. The germline V gene has CDR1 LGHNT and CDR2 FRNRAP. Trimming at V came to 6 bases and at J to 1 base, leaving 10 bases not matched to a gene. This CDR3 region has 19 residues.

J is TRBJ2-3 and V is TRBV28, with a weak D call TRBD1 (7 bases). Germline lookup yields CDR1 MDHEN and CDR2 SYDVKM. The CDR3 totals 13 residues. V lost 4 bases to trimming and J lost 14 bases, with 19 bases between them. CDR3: CASSSSGGRDAYF. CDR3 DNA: TGTGCCAGCAGTTCCTCAGGGGGGAGAGACGCGTATTTT.

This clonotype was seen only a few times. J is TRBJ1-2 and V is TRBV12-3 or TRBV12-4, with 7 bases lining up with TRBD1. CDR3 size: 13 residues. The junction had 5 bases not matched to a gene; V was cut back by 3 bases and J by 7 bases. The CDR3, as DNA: TGTGCCAGCAGTTTGACAGGGCTCTCTGGCTACACCTTC. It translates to CASSLTGLSGYTF.

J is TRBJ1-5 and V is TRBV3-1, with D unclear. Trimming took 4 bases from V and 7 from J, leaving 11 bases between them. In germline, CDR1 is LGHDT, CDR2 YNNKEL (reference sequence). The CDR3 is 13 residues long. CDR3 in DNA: TGTGCCAGCAGCCCCGGACGGGAGCAGCCCCAGCATTTT. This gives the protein CASSPGREQPQHF.

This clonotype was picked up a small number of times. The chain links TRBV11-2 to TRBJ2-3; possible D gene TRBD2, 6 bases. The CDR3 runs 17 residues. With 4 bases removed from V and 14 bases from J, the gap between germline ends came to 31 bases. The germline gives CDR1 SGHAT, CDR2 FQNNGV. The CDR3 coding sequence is TGTGCCAGCAGCTCCCCGTTTCGGCGGGGAGTAGGGAGATACGCGTATTTT. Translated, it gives CASSSPFRRGVGRYAYF.